The 19 T cell receptor beta chains given below trace back to one sample, sequenced in a study of beta chain features in type 1 diabetes. All of the isolated RNA was reverse transcribed, so expressed TCRB transcripts were sequenced. Profiled with immunoSEQ multiplex PCR; TCRdb holds only in-frame clones, not every one. The sample carries around 180,000 clones, about 13% recorded once. The sequenced material came from central memory CD4+ T cells from blood. The receptors were gathered from a woman in her late teens or twenties in good health.

The chain has TRBV5-1 and TRBJ2-3, with 16 bases lining up with TRBD2. The CDR3 contains 18 residues. V lost 4 bases and J lost 3; bases outside the gene matches: 8. CDR1 and CDR2 (germline): SGHRS, YFSETQ. CDR3 DNA: TGCGCCAGCAGCCTCGGGACTAGCGGGAGGGCCGGGACAGATACGCAGTATTTT. It is translated as CASSLGTSGRAGTDTQYF. Looking up the rest from reference TRBV5-1 and TRBJ2-3 gives the full variable domain: KAGVTQTPRYLIKTRGQQVTLSCSPISGHRSVSWYQQTPGQGLQFLFEYFSETQRNKGNFPGRFSGRQFSNSRSEMNVSTLELGDSALYLCASSLGTSGRAGTDTQYFGPGTRLTVL.

Note on this clone: Sequence at one end of the junction differs from germline and may be a read error. V and J are TRBV10-3 and TRBJ2-4; 10 bases map to TRBD1. This CDR3 spans 17 amino acids. Germline lookup yields CDR1 ENHRY and CDR2 SYGVKD. DNA of the CDR3: TGTGCCAGCAGTGGCAGTGGGACAGGGGATTTTGGAAACATTCAGTACTTC. Its translation: CASSGSGTGDFGNIQYF.

The J gene is TRBJ1-1, the V gene TRBV28; D is uncertain. The CDR3 runs 12 residues. Germline loops: CDR1 MDHEN, CDR2 SYDVKM. V dropped 2 bases and J dropped 3 bases, with 4 bases sitting between them. The DNA of the CDR3 is TGTGCCAGCAGTTTACGGTACACTGAAGCTTTCTTT. Translating gives CASSLRYTEAFF.

V is TRBV4-3 and J is TRBJ2-3; a weak D match, TRBD2 (5 bases). The CDR3 has 17 amino acids. Trimming left V 0 bases short and J 2 bases short, with 15 bases between. Germline V gives CDR1 LGHNA, CDR2 YSLEER. For the CDR3, the DNA is TGCGCCAGCAGCCAAGACACCAGCGGCAGGAACACAGATACGCAGTATTTT. Translated: CASSQDTSGRNTDTQYF.

This clone was counted only a few times. The chain is built from TRBV10-2 and TRBJ2-7; 8 positions agree with TRBD2. This CDR3 contains 14 residues. After removal of 6 bases from V and 0 bases from J, the junction contained 4 bases not matched to a gene. Germline V lookup: CDR1 WSHSY, CDR2 SAAADI. CDR3 protein: CASRIGTSSYEQYF. Written as DNA, the CDR3 is TGCGCCAGCAGGATTGGGACTAGCTCCTACGAGCAGTACTTC.

V usage is TRBV9 and J usage is TRBJ2-1, with 8 bases that match TRBD2. The CDR3 has 16 residues. After removal of 0 bases from V and 15 bases from J, the junction contained 17 bases not matched to a gene. The germline gives CDR1 SGDLS, CDR2 YYNGEE. The CDR3 loop is CASSVEVGPGGDRRFF. The CDR3 DNA sequence: TGTGCCAGCAGCGTAGAGGTCGGACCGGGGGGGGACCGTAGGTTCTTC.

The chain is built from TRBV5-6 and TRBJ2-1, with 7 bases identical to TRBD1. The V and J ends lost 5 bases and 7 bases, in that order; junction bases with no gene match: 6. CDR1 and CDR2 (germline): SGHDT, YYEEEE. The CDR3 spans 13 residues. CDR3 coding DNA: TGTGCCAGCAGATGGGACAGTCGGAATGAGCAGTTCTTC. It specifies CASRWDSRNEQFF.

V usage is TRBV11-1 and J usage is TRBJ2-1, with D maybe TRBD2 (6 bases). Germline V gives CDR1 SGHAT, CDR2 FQDESV (reference sequence). The V gene lost 4 bases and the J gene lost 7 bases, with 17 bases spanning the gap. The CDR3 consists of 15 residues. The CDR3 DNA reads TGTGCCAGCAGCTCGGGACTCCGTTTGGGGAATGAGCAGTTCTTC. Residues: CASSSGLRLGNEQFF.

This clone was seen more than once but under ten times. In DNA, the CDR3 is TGTGCCAGCTCACCAGGGAGGCAGGGTTACGAGCAGTACTTC. As protein: CASSPGRQGYEQYF. The chain couples TRBV18 to TRBJ2-7; D perhaps matches TRBD2 (6 bases). With 2 bases removed from V and 4 bases from J, the gap between germline ends came to 12 bases. CDR1 is KGHSH and CDR2 is LQKENI in the germline V gene. This CDR3 is built from 14 residues.

This clone was counted between two and nine times. The chain uses TRBV7-8 and TRBJ2-1, with TRBD1 matching 7 bases. The CDR3 is 13 residues long. The V and J ends lost 1 base and 10 bases, in that order; junction bases with no gene match: 4. Per germline, CDR1 SGHVS and CDR2 FQNEAQ. CDR3 coding DNA: TGTGCCAGCAGCTTAGATGGGGACAGAGAGCAGTTCTTC. Translated, it gives CASSLDGDREQFF. The whole variable domain, remainder taken from reference TRBV7-8 and TRBJ2-1, is GAGVSQSPRYKVAKRGQDVALRCDPISGHVSLFWYQQALGQGPEFLTYFQNEAQLDKSGLPSDRFFAERPEGSVSTLKIQRTQQEDSAVYLCASSLDGDREQFFGPGTRLTVL.

The chain links TRBV28 to TRBJ2-2; possibly TRBD1 for D (6 bases). The CDR3 is 17 amino acids. V lost 7 bases, J lost 3 bases, and 21 bases lay in between. CDR1 and CDR2 (germline): MDHEN, SYDVKM. The CDR3 reads CASIRRDTQWDTGELFF. CDR3 in DNA: TGTGCCAGCATTCGCCGGGACACTCAATGGGACACCGGGGAGCTGTTTTTT.

The chain carries TRBV9 and TRBJ1-2; D remains ambiguous. CDR1 SGDLS and CDR2 YYNGEE come from the germline V gene. V was shortened by 4 bases and J by 1 base, with 11 bases between the two germline ends. The CDR3 is made up of 14 amino acids. The CDR3 bases are TGTGCCAGCAGCCCAGGAGGGATTAACTATGGCTACACCTTC. Translated, it gives CASSPGGINYGYTF. The full variable domain, rest sourced from reference TRBV9 and TRBJ1-2, is DSGVTQTPKHLITATGQRVTLRCSPRSGDLSVYWYQQSLDQGLQFLIQYYNGEERAKGNILERFSAQQFPDLHSELNLSSLELGDSALYFCASSPGGINYGYTFGSGTRLTVV.

The chain couples TRBV14 to TRBJ2-1; a weak D match, TRBD2 (5 bases). There are 16 residues in the CDR3. V lost 3 bases, J lost 0 bases, and 12 bases lay in between. Germline values: CDR1 SGHDN, CDR2 FVKESK. The CDR3 DNA is TGTGCCAGCAGCCAGGATGCGGGCTCCTCCTACAATGAGCAGTTCTTC. Amino acids: CASSQDAGSSYNEQFF.

This clone has at least ten counts. The chain uses TRBV7-9 and TRBJ2-4; TRBD2 is a possible D gene (6 bases). The CDR3 contains 13 residues. Germline lookup yields CDR1 SEHNR and CDR2 FQNEAQ (reference sequence). The ends were cut back, 2 bases at V and 5 bases at J, with 7 bases in the middle. CDR3 bases: TGTGCCAGCAGCTTATCGGGGGAAAACATTCAGTACTTC. Protein: CASSLSGENIQYF.

This clone was detected a few times. This chain joins TRBV5-1 and TRBJ2-3, with a tentative D call TRBD1 (6 bases). CDR3 length: 14 residues. V gave up 1 base and J gave up 5 bases, with 11 bases separating them. Germline V lookup: CDR1 SGHRS, CDR2 YFSETQ. The DNA of the CDR3 is TGCGCCAGCAGCTTGATGGGGGCGAGAGATACGCAGTATTTT. Amino acids: CASSLMGARDTQYF.

This clone was detected many times. V and J are TRBV23-1 and TRBJ1-1; D remains unclear. TRBV23-1 is annotated as an ORF whose role is uncertain. The CDR3 runs to 12 residues. The ends were cut back, 2 bases at V and 7 bases at J, with 8 bases in the middle. The CDR3 reads CASSQMSLEAFF. The CDR3 nucleotides are TGCGCCAGCAGTCAAATGTCCCTTGAAGCTTTCTTT.

This clone was detected only a few times. V gene TRBV13 combines with J gene TRBJ2-7; TRBD1 matches at 8 bases. Germline-derived CDR1 and CDR2 are PRHDT and FYEKMQ (reference sequence). CDR3 length: 13 residues. V lost 6 bases and J lost 5; bases outside the gene matches: 6. This CDR3 reads CASSRQTGDEQYF. As DNA, the CDR3 is TGTGCCAGCAGTCGACAGACAGGGGACGAGCAGTACTTC.

The chain combines TRBV4-3 with TRBJ2-7; D may be TRBD1 (6 bases). CDR3 length: 13 residues. V lost 4 bases and J 4 bases, leaving 11 bases between the germline ends. Germline values: CDR1 LGHNA, CDR2 YSLEER. The CDR3 here is CASSRTDFYEQYF. DNA for the CDR3: TGCGCCAGCAGCCGGACAGATTTTTACGAGCAGTACTTC.

This clone appeared a few times. The chain is built from TRBV6-6 and TRBJ2-7, with 7 bases matching TRBD2. With 6 bases clipped from V and 6 bases from J, the junction kept 11 bases outside the gene matches. CDR1 and CDR2 (germline): MNHNY, SVGAGI (reference sequence). This CDR3 comprises 14 residues. The CDR3 loop reads CASSHLGRDGEQYF. The CDR3 bases are TGTGCCAGCAGCCATCTAGGGAGGGACGGCGAGCAGTACTTC.